This T cell receptor beta chain came from a study of control samples from healthy donors and cancer patients. Clones were sequenced by immunoSEQ multiplex PCR, and TCRdb holds only the in-frame ones, with some missing. The sample yields around 83,000 clones, over 85% seen once. Germline V gene lookup returns CDR1 KGHDR and CDR2 SFDVKD. The CDR3 length is 15 residues. Deletions cut 3 bases from V and 6 bases from J, with 16 bases between. The sequence was obtained from a woman aged 40-49 years with lung cancer. The chain carries TRBV24-1 and TRBJ1-2; D possibly corresponds to TRBD1 (6 bases). The sequenced sample was PBMCs. The CDR3 here is CATSDAMQGKNGYTF. The CDR3 DNA sequence: TGTGCCACCAGTGATGCCATGCAGGGGAAGAATGGCTACACCTTC.